This T cell receptor beta chain comes out of a study of cytomegalovirus exposure and HLA in healthy donors. The PCR had 60 Vbeta and 13 Jbeta primers. Produced via immunoSEQ multiplex PCR; TCRdb's table is partial and in-frame only. The sample includes about 150,000 clones, 70% to 80% seen only once; the top ten take approximately 8%. With V trimmed by 1 base and J by 13 bases, 5 bases remained unmatched. Per germline, CDR1 SEHNR and CDR2 FQNEAQ (reference sequence). CDR3 size: 13 residues. Material for sequencing was PBMCs. The clonotype originates from a man aged 25-45 years in good health and CMV-seropositive. The chain joins TRBV7-9 to TRBJ2-1, with 9 nucleotides matching TRBD2. In nucleotides, the CDR3 is TGTGCCAGCAGCTTAGAGGGTAGCGGGAGACAGTTCTTC. It encodes CASSLEGSGRQFF.